What follows is one T cell receptor (beta chain) and its context. Its antigen remains unidentified. Trimming took 6 bases from V and 2 from J, leaving 8 bases between them. The V gene's germline CDR1 is LNHDA and CDR2 SQIVND (reference sequence). This CDR3 comprises 12 residues. Method: immunoSEQ multiplex PCR; TCRdb's copy keeps in-frame clones and lacks some. The sample lists about 120,000 clones; roughly 88% were seen once. The data belong to a study of T cell responses to AZD1222 COVID-19 vaccine. The overall study: Pooling of second doses given at about 4 or about 12 weeks was done.

Findings of the study overall: White British donors predominated, females outnumbered males, and clonal diversity was possibly underestimated. Without day 14 samples, only post-peak T cell repertoires were studied.

The chain carries TRBV19 and TRBJ2-7, with D possibly TRBD1 on 5 matching bases. The sequence derives from an adult in good health. The specimen was peripheral blood, collected on day 0 of AZD1222 vaccination. The CDR3 region has the DNA TGTGCCAGTAGCGACAGAACCTACGAGCAGTACTTC. It yields the protein CASSDRTYEQYF. The full variable domain, rest sourced from reference TRBV19 and TRBJ2-7, is DGGITQSPKYLFRKEGQNVTLSCEQNLNHDAMYWYRQDPGQGLRLIYYSQIVNDFQKGDIAEGYSVSREKKESFPLTVTSAQKNPTAFYLCASSDRTYEQYFGPGTRLTVT.